The 14 T cell receptor beta chains below all came from one sample that was sequenced in a study of T cells after yellow fever vaccination. Each CDR3 protein gets one entry after TCRdb re-called the 5' RACE reads with MiXCR. The sample records 300,000 to 350,000 distinct CDR3 sequences, 3.5% to 4.5% being singletons. The material sequenced was PBMCs, taken 5 days after the yellow fever booster vaccination. These receptors all come from a young man who received the YFV17D yellow fever vaccine.

The sample holds many counts of this clonotype. The chain joins TRBV4-1 to TRBJ1-5; weak D call: TRBD1 (6 bases). Germline V gives CDR1 MGHRA, CDR2 YSYEKL. This CDR3 is 14 amino acids long. V was shortened by 4 bases and J by 4 bases, with 11 bases between the two germline ends. In DNA form, the CDR3 reads TGCGCCAGCAGCCCCTTTACAGGGAATCAGCCCCAGCATTTT. Translation gives CASSPFTGNQPQHF.

V usage is TRBV20-1 and J usage is TRBJ2-7, with TRBD2 matching over 9 bases. The CDR3 consists of 15 residues. Germline V gene data show CDR1 as DFQATT and CDR2 as SNEGSKA (reference sequence). The CDR3 sequence is CSALGGGAGGSEQYV. The CDR3, as DNA: TGCAGCGCCCTGGGCGGAGGAGCGGGGGGTTCCGAGCAGTACGTC.

This clonotype was observed a handful of times. The V and J genes are TRBV6-1 and TRBJ2-7, with TRBD1 identical over 7 bases. Germline V gene data show CDR1 as MNHNS and CDR2 as SASEGT. CDR3 length equals 12 residues. J gave up 6 bases and V 5 bases, and 4 bases lay outside the gene matches. The CDR3 DNA reads TGTGCCAGCAGTAAGGACAGGCGCGAGCAGTACGTC. This translates into CASSKDRREQYV.

The V call is TRBV5-1, the J call TRBJ2-5; D ambiguous. Looked up from germline, CDR1 is SGHRS and CDR2 is YFSETQ. V lost 2 bases, J lost 3 bases, and 14 bases lay in between. CDR3 size: 15 residues. The CDR3 reads CASSFEAQSEETQYF. The DNA of the CDR3 is TGCGCCAGCAGCTTCGAAGCCCAGTCAGAAGAGACCCAGTACTTC.

This clonotype came up many times. The rearrangement uses TRBV4-1 and TRBJ1-4; D is undetermined. Germline V CDR1 and CDR2: MGHRA, YSYEKL. The CDR3 runs to 14 residues. Trimming shortened V by 1 base and J by 4 bases, and 7 bases separated the two germline ends. DNA for the CDR3: TGCGCCAGCAGCCAAGTCAGGATTAATGAAAAACTGTTTTTT. Translated, it gives CASSQVRINEKLFF.

This clonotype was counted a few times. The V call is TRBV2, the J call TRBJ1-2; tentatively, D is TRBD1 (6 bases). Between the trimmed V and J ends, which lost 2 bases and 0 bases, there was a span of 16 bases. The CDR3 length is 17 residues. Germline V CDR1 and CDR2: SNHLY, FYNNEI. The CDR3 DNA reads TGTGCCAGCAGTGAAAGGGGGGTAGGGCATTCTAACTATGGCTACACCTTC. Translating gives CASSERGVGHSNYGYTF.

This clonotype was detected many times. One junction end does not reproduce the germline sequence, and a read error may be involved. The chain recombines TRBV5-1 with TRBJ2-3; D ambiguous. This CDR3 is 11 amino acids long. CDR1 SGHRS and CDR2 YFSETQ come from the germline V gene. The DNA of the CDR3 is TGTGCCAGCAGCTTAGACGATACGCAGTATTTT. As protein: CASSLDDTQYF.

This clonotype showed up many times. The J gene is TRBJ2-7, the V gene TRBV7-9; D gene ambiguous. CDR1 and CDR2 (germline): SEHNR, FQNEAQ (reference sequence). This CDR3 is built from 13 residues. V was trimmed by 1 base and J by 4 bases, leaving 8 bases between them. The CDR3 loop is CASSLGSGYEQYF. The CDR3 bases are TGTGCCAGCAGCTTAGGATCCGGGTACGAGCAGTACTTC.

This clonotype was seen many times. The chain is built from TRBV5-5 and TRBJ1-1; 7 positions agree with TRBD1. CDR1 and CDR2 from the germline V gene are SGHKS and YYEKEE (reference sequence). The junction had 7 bases not matched to a gene; V was cut back by 5 bases and J by 6 bases. CDR3 length: 13 amino acids. Here the CDR3 reads CASRLRQGAEAFF. The DNA for the CDR3 is TGTGCCAGCAGACTTCGACAGGGCGCTGAAGCTTTCTTT. Supplemented by reference TRBV5-5 and TRBJ1-1, the full variable domain reads DAGVTQSPTHLIKTRGQQVTLRCSPISGHKSVSWYQQVLGQGPQFIFQYYEKEERGRGNFPDRFSARQFPNYSSELNVNALLLGDSALYLCASRLRQGAEAFFGQGTRLTVV.

This clonotype came up many times. The V and J genes are TRBV3-1 and TRBJ2-5; 9 nucleotides agree with TRBD1. CDR1 is LGHDT, CDR2 YNNKEL, per germline (reference sequence). This CDR3 has 16 amino acids. The V segment lost 6 bases and the J segment 4 bases; nucleotides outside the gene matches: 12. The CDR3 DNA reads TGTGCCAGCAGTCAGGCGGGACAGGGCGTCCCAGAGACCCAGTACTTC. Its protein product is CASSQAGQGVPETQYF.

J is TRBJ1-1 and V is TRBV6-4, with D maybe TRBD1 (6 bases). CDR3 length equals 15 residues. The germline CDR1 and CDR2 sequences are MRHNA and SNTAGT. V was shortened by 7 bases and J by 0 bases, with 15 bases between the two germline ends. Here the CDR3 reads CASNGYREMNTEAFF. CDR3 DNA: TGTGCCAGCAACGGATACAGGGAAATGAACACTGAAGCTTTCTTT.

There are a few counts of this clonotype. V usage is TRBV5-4 and J usage is TRBJ2-7; D may match TRBD1 or TRBD2 (6 bases each). Germline loops: CDR1 SGHNT, CDR2 YYREEE (reference sequence). The CDR3 has 12 amino acids. Deletions cut 5 bases from V and 8 bases from J, with 14 bases between. CDR3 nucleotide sequence: TGTGCCAGCAGTCCACAGGGCGGGAAGCAGTACTTC. It codes for CASSPQGGKQYF.

This clonotype was observed many times. V is TRBV20-1 and J is TRBJ2-5; TRBD2 matches at 10 bases. The CDR3 runs 15 residues. Germline V lookup: CDR1 DFQATT, CDR2 SNEGSKA (reference sequence). The chain's CDR3 is CGTATSGGAWETQYF. The CDR3 region has the DNA TGCGGCACGGCGACCAGCGGGGGGGCCTGGGAGACCCAGTACTTC.

The chain employs TRBV4-2 and TRBJ1-1; D remains unclear. Trimming pared 2 bases from V and 5 bases from J, leaving 9 bases between. This CDR3 contains 13 residues. Germline lookup yields CDR1 LGHNA and CDR2 YNFKEQ. In DNA form, the CDR3 reads TGTGCCAGCAGCCAAACCGGTAGGACTGAAGCTTTCTTT. This gives the protein CASSQTGRTEAFF.